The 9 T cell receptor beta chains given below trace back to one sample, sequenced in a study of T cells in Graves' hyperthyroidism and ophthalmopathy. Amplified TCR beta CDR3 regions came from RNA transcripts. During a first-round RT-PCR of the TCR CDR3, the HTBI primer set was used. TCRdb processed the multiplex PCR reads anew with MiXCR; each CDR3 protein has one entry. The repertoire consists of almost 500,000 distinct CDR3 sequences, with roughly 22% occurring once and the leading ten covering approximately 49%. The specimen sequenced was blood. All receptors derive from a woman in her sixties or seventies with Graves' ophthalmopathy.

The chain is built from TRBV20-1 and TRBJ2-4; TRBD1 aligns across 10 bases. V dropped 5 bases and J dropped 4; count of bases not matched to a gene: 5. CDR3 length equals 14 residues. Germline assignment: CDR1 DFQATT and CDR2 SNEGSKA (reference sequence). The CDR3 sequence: CSAYLGQGKNIQYF. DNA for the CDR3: TGCAGTGCTTACCTGGGACAGGGGAAAAACATTCAGTACTTC.

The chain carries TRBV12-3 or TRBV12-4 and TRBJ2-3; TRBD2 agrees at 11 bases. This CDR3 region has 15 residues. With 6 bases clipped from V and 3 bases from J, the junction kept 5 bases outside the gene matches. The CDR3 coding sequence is TGTGCCAGCAGCAGACTAGCGGGAAAGACAGATACGCAGTATTTT. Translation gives CASSRLAGKTDTQYF.

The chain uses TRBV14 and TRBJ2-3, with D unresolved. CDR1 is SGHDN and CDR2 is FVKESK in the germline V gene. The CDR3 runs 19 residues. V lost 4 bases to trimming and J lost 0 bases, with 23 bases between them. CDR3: CASSLIDHDFPSSTDTQYF. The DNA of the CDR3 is TGTGCCAGCAGCCTGATAGACCACGATTTCCCGTCTAGCACAGATACGCAGTATTTT.

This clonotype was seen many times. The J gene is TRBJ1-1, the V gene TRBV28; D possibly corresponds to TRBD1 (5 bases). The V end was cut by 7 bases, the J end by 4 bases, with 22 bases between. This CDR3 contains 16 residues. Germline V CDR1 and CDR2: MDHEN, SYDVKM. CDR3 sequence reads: CASTRDSGARGTEAFF. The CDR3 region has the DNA TGTGCCAGCACCCGGGATAGCGGGGCGCGGGGCACTGAAGCTTTCTTT.

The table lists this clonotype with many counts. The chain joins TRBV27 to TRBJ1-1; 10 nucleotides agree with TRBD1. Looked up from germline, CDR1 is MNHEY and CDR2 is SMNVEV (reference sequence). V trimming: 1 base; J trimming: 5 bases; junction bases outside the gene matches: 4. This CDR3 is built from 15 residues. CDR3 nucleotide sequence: TGTGCCAGCAGTTTATTGACAGGGGGCGAAACTGAAGCTTTCTTT. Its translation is CASSLLTGGETEAFF.

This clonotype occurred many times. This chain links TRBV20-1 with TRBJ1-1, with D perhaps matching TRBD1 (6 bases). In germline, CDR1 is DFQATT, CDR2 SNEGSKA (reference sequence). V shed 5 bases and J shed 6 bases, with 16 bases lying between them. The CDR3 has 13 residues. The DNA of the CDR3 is TGCAGTGCTCGGGCAGGGGTTGCGGCTGAAGCTTTCTTT. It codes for CSARAGVAAEAFF.

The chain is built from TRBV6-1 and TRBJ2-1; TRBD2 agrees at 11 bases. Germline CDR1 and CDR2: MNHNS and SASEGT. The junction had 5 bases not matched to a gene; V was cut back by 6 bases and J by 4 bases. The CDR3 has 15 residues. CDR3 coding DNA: TGTGCCAGCAGGGTGACTAGCGGGGCGTACAATGAGCAGTTCTTC. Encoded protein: CASRVTSGAYNEQFF.

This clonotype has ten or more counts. The CDR3 spells CASSLPLTSDSTDTQYF. The DNA for the CDR3 is TGTGCCAGCAGCTTACCCCTAACTAGCGACAGCACAGATACGCAGTATTTT. V and J are TRBV7-2 and TRBJ2-3, with 7 bases that match TRBD2. The CDR3 spans 17 residues. After removal of 2 bases from V and 0 bases from J, the junction contained 8 bases not matched to a gene. Germline CDR1 is SGHTA and CDR2 is FQGNSA.

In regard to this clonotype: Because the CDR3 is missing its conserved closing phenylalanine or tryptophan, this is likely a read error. The CDR3 DNA reads TGTGCCAGCAGTTTGAAGGTGGCTAACAATCAGCCCCAGCATCTT. Translation: CASSLKVANNQPQHL. The V and J genes are TRBV27 and TRBJ1-5; D not resolved. Trimming took off 3 bases at V and 3 bases at J, with 12 bases between the two ends. The germline V gene encodes CDR1 MNHEY and CDR2 SMNVEV (reference sequence). The CDR3 totals 15 residues.